One and the same sample provided the 18 T cell receptor beta chains below, sequenced in a study of OX40 agonist ivuxolimab in advanced cancers. Data came from immunoSEQ multiplex PCR; TCRdb stores just in-frame clones and leaves some out. The sample lists tens of thousands of clones, over 90% occurring once. Here the sequenced sample was CD4+ or CD8+ T cells sorted from blood, taken in a trial of the OX40 agonist ivuxolimab. The receptors stem from an adult with an advanced solid tumor such as melanoma, head and neck, liver or kidney cancer.

This clone was picked up a small number of times. The chain links TRBV5-1 to TRBJ1-6; unclear D gene. The CDR3 covers 17 residues. The V gene lost 0 bases and the J gene lost 0 bases, with 10 bases spanning the gap. Germline-derived CDR1 and CDR2 are SGHRS and YFSETQ. The CDR3 bases are TGCGCCAGCAGCTTGGCCGTGGGGAGCTCCTATAATTCACCCCTCCACTTT. Amino acid sequence: CASSLAVGSSYNSPLHF.

The V gene is TRBV29-1, the J gene TRBJ2-5; a weak D match, TRBD1 (5 bases). Germline CDR1 SQVTM, CDR2 ANQGSEA. CDR3 length: 12 residues. Trimming took 6 bases from V and 1 from J, leaving 9 bases between them. This CDR3 reads CSVPTGQETQYF. CDR3 DNA: TGCAGCGTCCCAACAGGCCAAGAGACCCAGTACTTC. Full variable domain (outside the CDR3, taken from reference TRBV29-1 and TRBJ2-5): SAVISQKPSRDICQRGTSLTIQCQVDSQVTMMFWYRQQPGQSLTLIATANQGSEATYESGFVIDKFPISRPNLTFSTLTVSNMSPEDSSIYLCSVPTGQETQYFGPGTRLLVL.

CDR3 sequence: CASSDPRADTQYF. The CDR3 DNA sequence: TGTGCCAGCAGTGATCCGCGGGCAGATACGCAGTATTTT. The V and J genes are TRBV2 and TRBJ2-3, with D possibly TRBD2 on 5 matching bases. CDR3 size: 13 residues. Germline V lookup: CDR1 SNHLY, CDR2 FYNNEI. V lost 3 bases, J lost 4 bases, and 8 bases lay in between.

The chain's CDR3 is CASSVWQGSSYEQYF. CDR3 DNA: TGTGCCAGCAGTGTGTGGCAGGGCAGCTCCTACGAGCAGTACTTC. The chain is built from TRBV2 and TRBJ2-7, with D perhaps matching TRBD1 (5 bases). Germline values: CDR1 SNHLY, CDR2 FYNNEI. CDR3 size: 15 residues. With 4 bases removed from V and 0 bases from J, the gap between germline ends came to 13 bases.

V is TRBV7-3 and J is TRBJ2-7; perhaps TRBD1 as D (6 bases). The V and J ends lost 4 bases and 0 bases respectively, with 10 bases between them. CDR1 is SGHTA, CDR2 FQGTGA, per germline. The CDR3 has 14 residues. DNA of the CDR3: TGTGCCAGCAGCTCAGACAGGAACTCCTACGAGCAGTACTTC. Encoded protein: CASSSDRNSYEQYF.

On this clone itself: The sample carries other DNA sequences with the same CDR3. The CDR3 coding sequence is TGTGCCAGCAGTGTCAGCTACGAGCAGTACTTC. Protein sequence: CASSVSYEQYF. The chain combines TRBV2 with TRBJ2-7, with D uncertain. The CDR3 loop spans 11 amino acids. V was cut by 4 bases and J by 3 bases, with 4 bases left in between. The germline V gene has CDR1 SNHLY and CDR2 FYNNEI. Based on the CDR3 plus reference TRBV2 and TRBJ2-7, the full variable domain is EPEVTQTPSHQVTQMGQEVILRCVPISNHLYFYWYRQILGQKVEFLVSFYNNEISEKSEIFDDQFSVERPDGSNFTLKIRSTKLEDSAMYFCASSVSYEQYFGPGTRLTVT.

This sequence joins TRBV4-3 and TRBJ2-2; D may be TRBD2 (5 bases). Germline loops: CDR1 LGHNA, CDR2 YSLEER. This CDR3 is built from 16 residues. Trimming took off 4 bases at V and 2 bases at J, with 14 bases between the two ends. The CDR3 sequence is CASSRGLIDNTGELFF. The DNA of the CDR3 is TGCGCCAGCAGCCGAGGACTCATCGACAACACCGGGGAGCTGTTTTTT.

The J gene is TRBJ2-7, the V gene TRBV27; D is perhaps TRBD1 (6 bases). V lost 3 bases and J 0 bases, leaving 9 bases between the germline ends. This CDR3 is 14 amino acids long. Germline CDR1 and CDR2: MNHEY and SMNVEV (reference sequence). The CDR3 here is CASSFGDNSYEQYF. The DNA for the CDR3 is TGTGCCAGCAGTTTCGGGGACAACTCCTACGAGCAGTACTTC.

The chain is built from TRBV7-9 and TRBJ1-1; no firm D call. Germline CDR1 SEHNR, CDR2 FQNEAQ (reference sequence). This CDR3 contains 12 residues. Trimming removed 5 bases from V and 4 bases from J, with 8 bases in between. CDR3 DNA sequence: TGTGCCAGCAGCCGGGGATCCACTGAAGCTTTCTTT. Protein sequence: CASSRGSTEAFF.

This rearrangement joins TRBV10-3 to TRBJ2-2, with D possibly matching TRBD1 (5 bases). Germline lookup yields CDR1 ENHRY and CDR2 SYGVKD. CDR3 length: 14 residues. V lost 7 bases to trimming and J lost 6 bases, with 15 bases between them. The CDR3 DNA reads TGTGCCATCAATGGGGCAGGGAATCCCGGGGAGCTGTTTTTT. It yields the protein CAINGAGNPGELFF.

The V call is TRBV18, the J call TRBJ1-6; 7 nucleotides align to TRBD1. The germline V gene has CDR1 KGHSH and CDR2 LQKENI. V dropped 5 bases and J dropped 2; count of bases not matched to a gene: 3. The CDR3 length is 15 residues. CDR3 sequence (DNA): TGTGCCAGCTCATCCAGGGGGACCTATAATTCACCCCTCCACTTT. This translates into CASSSRGTYNSPLHF.

The chain links TRBV19 to TRBJ1-3; maybe TRBD1 (6 bases). The germline CDR1 and CDR2 sequences are LNHDA and SQIVND (reference sequence). Trimming took off 7 bases at V and 2 bases at J, with 12 bases between the two ends. This CDR3 is built from 14 residues. The CDR3 nucleotides are TGTGCCAGTAAGGACAGCTGGGCTGGAAACACCATATATTTT. Encoded protein: CASKDSWAGNTIYF.

This rearrangement joins TRBV2 to TRBJ2-7, with TRBD2 identical over 8 bases. V dropped 7 bases and J dropped 4; count of bases not matched to a gene: 3. The length of the CDR3 is 12 residues. Germline CDR1 reads SNHLY; CDR2 reads FYNNEI. In DNA form, the CDR3 reads TGTGCCAGCATGAGCGGGAGTTACGAGCAGTACTTC. Amino acid sequence: CASMSGSYEQYF.

The chain employs TRBV4-1 and TRBJ2-5; tentative D call: TRBD1 (5 bases). CDR3 length equals 13 residues. Germline assignment: CDR1 MGHRA and CDR2 YSYEKL. Trimming stripped 2 bases from V and 7 bases from J, with 11 bases between. CDR3 sequence reads: CASSQYEGVTQYF. The CDR3 DNA follows: TGCGCCAGCAGCCAATACGAAGGGGTGACCCAGTACTTC.

The chain links TRBV27 to TRBJ1-1, with a weak D call TRBD1 (5 bases). The germline V gene has CDR1 MNHEY and CDR2 SMNVEV (reference sequence). V dropped 2 bases and J dropped 6 bases, with 16 bases sitting between them. The CDR3 covers 15 residues. CDR3 amino acids: CASSLRPGTSAEAFF. The DNA for the CDR3 is TGTGCCAGCAGTTTAAGACCAGGGACGTCCGCTGAAGCTTTCTTT.

The chain has TRBV9 and TRBJ1-1; tentative D call: TRBD1 (5 bases). The CDR3 extends over 15 amino acids. Germline CDR1 reads SGDLS; CDR2 reads YYNGEE. Trimming took 4 bases from V and 2 from J, leaving 15 bases between them. The CDR3, as DNA: TGTGCCAGCAGCCCGATCGGGACCCCTAACACTGAAGCTTTCTTT. This codes for CASSPIGTPNTEAFF. Drawing the rest from reference TRBV9 and TRBJ1-1, the complete variable domain is DSGVTQTPKHLITATGQRVTLRCSPRSGDLSVYWYQQSLDQGLQFLIQYYNGEERAKGNILERFSAQQFPDLHSELNLSSLELGDSALYFCASSPIGTPNTEAFFGQGTRLTVV.

J is TRBJ1-1 and V is TRBV4-1; no clear D gene. This CDR3 has 17 residues. The V end lost 2 bases, the J end lost 3 bases, and 19 bases lay between the germline ends. The germline gives CDR1 MGHRA, CDR2 YSYEKL. DNA for the CDR3: TGCGCCAGCAGCCAATATTCCCCGGTGGCGGTACACACTGAAGCTTTCTTT. Its translation: CASSQYSPVAVHTEAFF.

The chain couples TRBV2 to TRBJ2-3; tentatively, D is TRBD2 (7 bases). Germline assignment: CDR1 SNHLY and CDR2 FYNNEI. This CDR3 spans 15 amino acids. V was cut by 3 bases and J by 0 bases, with 10 bases left in between. Here the CDR3 DNA reads TGTGCCAGCAGTGATCGGGGGGCTAGCACAGATACGCAGTATTTT. Translating it yields CASSDRGASTDTQYF.